Listed below are T cell receptor beta chains from one sample, sequenced in a study of blood T cells in healthy people across ages. Via MiXCR, TCRdb re-called the 5' RACE reads, giving one row per CDR3 protein. The table lists some 1.5 million distinct CDR3 sequences, roughly 43% of them singletons. The sample taken for sequencing was blood. The receptors stem from a woman younger than 35 in good health. CDR3s include the opening cysteine and the closing phenylalanine or tryptophan. The D gene is left open where the match is weak. Clone size is not always given. Where it is, it says once, few, many or a class for expanded clones.

j_call: TRBJ2-1
clone_size: .
v_call: TRBV4-2
d_call: .
cdr3_aa: CASSQRITNEQFF
cdr3_nt: TGTGCCAGCAGCCAGAGAATAACAAATGAGCAGTTCTTC

j_call: TRBJ2-5
clone_size: few
v_call: TRBV7-2
d_call: TRBD2
cdr3_aa: CASSSIAGQETQYF
cdr3_nt: TGTGCCAGCAGCTCCATAGCGGGGCAAGAGACCCAGTACTTC

j_call: TRBJ1-2
clone_size: .
v_call: TRBV20-1
d_call: TRBD1
cdr3_aa: CSARDLGAGGPNYGYTF
cdr3_nt: TGCAGTGCTAGAGATCTAGGGGCAGGGGGACCTAACTATGGCTACACCTTC

j_call: TRBJ2-5
clone_size: .
v_call: TRBV7-9
d_call: .
cdr3_aa: CASSSPHGRDSKQYF
cdr3_nt: TGTGCCAGCAGCTCTCCGCACGGGCGGGATTCTAAACAGTACTTC

j_call: TRBJ2-3
clone_size: .
v_call: TRBV7-9
d_call: TRBD2
cdr3_aa: CASSLTSSHTQYF
cdr3_nt: TGTGCCAGCAGTCTGACTAGCTCGCATACGCAGTATTTT

j_call: TRBJ2-1
clone_size: .
v_call: TRBV6-6
d_call: .
cdr3_aa: CASSSPTLCNEQFF
cdr3_nt: TGTGCCAGCAGTTCCCCGACTTTGTGCAATGAGCAGTTCTTC

j_call: TRBJ2-3
clone_size: few
v_call: TRBV2
d_call: .
cdr3_aa: CASRKDGWADTQYF
cdr3_nt: TGTGCCAGCAGGAAGGATGGATGGGCAGATACGCAGTATTTT

j_call: TRBJ2-3
clone_size: .
v_call: TRBV28
d_call: .
cdr3_aa: CASSFLVGTDTQYF
cdr3_nt: TGTGCCAGCAGTTTCCTAGTGGGGACAGATACGCAGTATTTT

j_call: TRBJ2-5
clone_size: .
v_call: TRBV7-2
d_call: .
cdr3_aa: CAGSLASVAETQYF
cdr3_nt: TGTGCCGGCAGCTTAGCTTCAGTGGCTGAGACCCAGTACTTC

j_call: TRBJ1-4
clone_size: few
v_call: TRBV3-1
d_call: .
cdr3_aa: CASSRDRREKLFF
cdr3_nt: TGTGCCAGCAGCCGGGACCGTCGGGAAAAACTGTTTTTT

j_call: TRBJ1-3
clone_size: .
v_call: TRBV11-2
d_call: .
cdr3_aa: CASSSFSSGASGNTIYF
cdr3_nt: TGTGCCAGCAGCTCGTTTTCTAGCGGGGCCTCTGGAAACACCATATATTTT

j_call: TRBJ2-1
clone_size: .
v_call: TRBV18
d_call: .
cdr3_aa: CASSPPVKGREQFF
cdr3_nt: TGTGCCAGCTCACCACCGGTTAAGGGCAGGGAGCAGTTCTTC

j_call: TRBJ1-2
clone_size: .
v_call: TRBV6-6
d_call: TRBD1
cdr3_aa: CASSSPTGIELNYGYTF
cdr3_nt: TGTGCCAGCAGTTCGCCGACAGGGATAGAACTTAACTATGGCTACACCTTC

j_call: TRBJ1-3
clone_size: .
v_call: TRBV6-6
d_call: .
cdr3_aa: CASSYTDSSGNTIYF
cdr3_nt: TGTGCCAGCAGTTATACCGACAGCTCTGGAAACACCATATATTTT

j_call: TRBJ2-5
clone_size: .
v_call: TRBV28
d_call: .
cdr3_aa: CASRQGLYQETQYF
cdr3_nt: TGTGCCAGCAGGCAGGGATTATACCAAGAGACCCAGTACTTC

j_call: TRBJ1-5
clone_size: .
v_call: TRBV28
d_call: TRBD1
cdr3_aa: CASSFSRTGPISNQPQHF
cdr3_nt: TGTGCCAGCAGTTTCTCTCGGACAGGACCGATTAGCAATCAGCCCCAGCATTTT

j_call: TRBJ2-7
clone_size: .
v_call: TRBV27
d_call: TRBD2
cdr3_aa: CASSPIAGVSYEQYF
cdr3_nt: TGTGCCAGCAGTCCGATAGCGGGGGTTAGCTACGAGCAGTACTTC

j_call: TRBJ2-1
clone_size: few
v_call: TRBV28
d_call: .
cdr3_aa: CASHSTYNEQFF
cdr3_nt: TGTGCCAGCCACAGTACCTACAATGAGCAGTTCTTC

j_call: TRBJ1-1
clone_size: few
v_call: TRBV4-1
d_call: .
cdr3_aa: CASSQPHGTEAFF
cdr3_nt: TGCGCCAGCAGCCAACCCCACGGCACTGAAGCTTTCTTT

j_call: TRBJ1-6
clone_size: few
v_call: TRBV5-1
d_call: TRBD1
cdr3_aa: CASSDTGGDNSPLHF
cdr3_nt: TGCGCCAGCAGCGACACAGGGGGCGATAATTCACCCCTCCACTTT

j_call: TRBJ1-1
clone_size: few
v_call: TRBV4-1
d_call: .
cdr3_aa: CASSQPLDRNTEAFF
cdr3_nt: TGCGCCAGCAGCCAACCACTTGACCGGAACACTGAAGCTTTCTTT

j_call: TRBJ2-3
clone_size: few
v_call: TRBV7-2
d_call: TRBD1
cdr3_aa: CASSPDRGLTDTQYF
cdr3_nt: TGTGCCAGCAGCCCGGACAGGGGGCTCACAGATACGCAGTATTTT

j_call: TRBJ1-6
clone_size: .
v_call: TRBV18
d_call: .
cdr3_aa: CASSPSTGPSNSPLHF
cdr3_nt: TGTGCCAGCTCACCATCGACGGGACCGAGTAATTCACCCCTCCACTTT

j_call: TRBJ1-1
clone_size: .
v_call: TRBV11-2
d_call: .
cdr3_aa: CASSLTWKMNTEAFF
cdr3_nt: TGTGCCAGCAGCTTAACGTGGAAGATGAACACTGAAGCTTTCTTT

j_call: TRBJ2-7
clone_size: .
v_call: TRBV28
d_call: .
cdr3_aa: CASRSNNEQYF
cdr3_nt: TGTGCCAGCAGGTCCAACAATGAGCAGTACTTC

j_call: TRBJ1-5
clone_size: few
v_call: TRBV7-2
d_call: TRBD1
cdr3_aa: CASSYAPGQGNQPQHF
cdr3_nt: TGTGCCAGCAGCTACGCCCCCGGACAGGGGAATCAGCCCCAGCATTTT

j_call: TRBJ2-7
clone_size: few
v_call: TRBV20-1
d_call: .
cdr3_aa: CSATSRSSYEQYF
cdr3_nt: TGCAGTGCTACATCCCGGAGCTCCTACGAGCAGTACTTC

j_call: TRBJ1-1
clone_size: .
v_call: TRBV29-1
d_call: .
cdr3_aa: CSVEPRRGFATEAFF
cdr3_nt: TGCAGCGTTGAACCCCGGAGGGGGTTTGCCACTGAAGCTTTCTTT

j_call: TRBJ1-1
clone_size: few
v_call: TRBV27
d_call: .
cdr3_aa: CASSFVAHTEAFF
cdr3_nt: TGTGCCAGCAGTTTCGTGGCTCACACTGAAGCTTTCTTT

j_call: TRBJ1-5
clone_size: few
v_call: TRBV6-1
d_call: .
cdr3_aa: CASSRRPQGPLGPPQHF
cdr3_nt: TGTGCCAGCAGTCGCCGTCCACAGGGCCCTTTAGGTCCGCCCCAGCATTTT

j_call: TRBJ1-2
clone_size: many
v_call: TRBV9
d_call: .
cdr3_aa: CASSLTGTNYGYTF
cdr3_nt: TGTGCCAGCAGCCTTACAGGGACTAACTATGGCTACACCTTC

j_call: TRBJ1-1
clone_size: .
v_call: TRBV12-3/TRBV12-4
d_call: .
cdr3_aa: CASRPTGRGRNTEAFF
cdr3_nt: TGTGCCAGCAGGCCCACTGGGAGGGGAAGAAACACTGAAGCTTTCTTT

j_call: TRBJ2-7
clone_size: .
v_call: TRBV7-9
d_call: .
cdr3_aa: CASSPVDRNEQYF
cdr3_nt: TGTGCCAGCAGCCCGGTGGATCGAAACGAGCAGTACTTC

j_call: TRBJ2-1
clone_size: few
v_call: TRBV7-6
d_call: .
cdr3_aa: CASSLGGWEQFF
cdr3_nt: TGTGCCAGCAGCTTGGGCGGTTGGGAGCAGTTCTTC

j_call: TRBJ1-2
clone_size: few
v_call: TRBV29-1
d_call: TRBD1
cdr3_aa: CSVVQTGADYGYTF
cdr3_nt: TGCAGCGTTGTGCAAACAGGGGCCGACTATGGCTACACCTTC

j_call: TRBJ2-4
clone_size: .
v_call: TRBV9
d_call: .
cdr3_aa: CASSAFEAKNIQYF
cdr3_nt: TGTGCCAGCAGCGCCTTTGAGGCCAAAAACATTCAGTACTTC

j_call: TRBJ2-6
clone_size: .
v_call: TRBV27
d_call: .
cdr3_aa: CASSLTGRENSGANVLTF
cdr3_nt: TGTGCCAGCAGTTTAACAGGACGGGAGAACTCTGGGGCCAACGTCCTGACTTTC